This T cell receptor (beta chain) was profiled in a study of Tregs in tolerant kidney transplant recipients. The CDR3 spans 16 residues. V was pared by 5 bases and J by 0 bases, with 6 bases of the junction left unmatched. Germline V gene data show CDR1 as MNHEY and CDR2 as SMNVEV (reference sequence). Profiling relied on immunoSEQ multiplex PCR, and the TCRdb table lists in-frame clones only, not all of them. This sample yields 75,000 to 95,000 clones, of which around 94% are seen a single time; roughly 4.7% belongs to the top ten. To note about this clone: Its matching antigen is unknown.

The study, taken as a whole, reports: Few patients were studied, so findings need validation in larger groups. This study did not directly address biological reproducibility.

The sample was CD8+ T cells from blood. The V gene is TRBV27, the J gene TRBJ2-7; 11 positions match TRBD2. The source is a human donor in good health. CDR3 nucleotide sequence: TGTGCCAGCAGTCCTTCTAGCGGGGGGCTCTCCTACGAGCAGTACTTC. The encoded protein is CASSPSSGGLSYEQYF.